The sequence of this T cell receptor (beta chain) was determined in a study of T cell changes during pregnancy in multiple sclerosis. Sequencing was performed with immunoSEQ multiplex PCR; in TCRdb, only in-frame clones are kept and a portion is missing. This repertoire shows around 100,000 clones, roughly nine tenths found once; its top ten account for less than 4.5%. The sequence was collected from a female donor with multiple sclerosis, enrolled in a pregnancy study. The material sequenced was peripheral blood, taken after pregnancy.

CDR3 DNA sequence: TGTGCCAGCAGTCAACTAGCGGGGGCCACAGATACGCAGTATTTT. Protein product: CASSQLAGATDTQYF. The chain couples TRBV25-1 to TRBJ2-3; 11 bases are shared with TRBD2. V gave up 5 bases and J gave up 2 bases; unmatched junction bases: 3. The germline gives CDR1 MGHDK, CDR2 SYGVNS. This CDR3 has 15 residues.